The source of this T cell receptor (beta chain) is a study of blood T cell repertoires in COVID-19. In the source study's methods: Amplified reference gene primers provided the basis for estimating nucleated cell counts. The repertoire was sequenced with immunoSEQ multiplex PCR; TCRdb's copy has only in-frame clones and lacks some. Clone size and the V and J calls come from that table; the DNA yielded D and trimming. The sample shows about 100,000 clones, about nine tenths of them seen only once. Germline V CDR1 and CDR2: KGHSH, LQKENI. The CDR3 runs 15 residues. The V and J ends lost 2 bases and 1 base respectively, with 11 bases between them.

The sample was peripheral blood. This clonotype originated in a man aged 45 to 65 with active COVID-19. The rearrangement links TRBV18 to TRBJ1-1; tentatively, D is TRBD1 (5 bases). CDR3 in DNA: TGTGCCAGCTCACCAGTCGACAGAAGGAACACTGAAGCTTTCTTT. It yields the protein CASSPVDRRNTEAFF.